Ten or more counts support the clone carrying this T cell receptor (beta chain). Its specificity is unknown. The V gene lost 0 bases and the J gene lost 1 base, with 16 bases spanning the gap. There are 18 residues in the CDR3. CDR1 is SGHRS and CDR2 is YFSETQ in the germline V gene. The data were obtained in a study of T cells in Graves' hyperthyroidism and ophthalmopathy. Study results and caveats: The model's output predicted ophthalmopathy at a median of roughly 6 months prior to onset.

RNA transcripts provided the source from which TCR beta CDR3 regions were amplified. Primed by the HTBI set, a first-round RT-PCR was run on the TCR CDR3. TCRdb re-called the multiplex PCR reads with MiXCR, one entry per CDR3 protein. The repertoire holds 500,000 to 650,000 distinct CDR3 sequences, with 15% to 20% as singletons. Every diagnosis used clinical symptoms, serum thyroxine and TRAb, thyroid ultrasound and orbital computed tomography. This sequence originates from a man between 35 and 55 years old with Graves' ophthalmopathy. The V call is TRBV5-1, the J call TRBJ1-4, with a possible D match to TRBD1 (6 bases). The sample taken for sequencing was blood. CDR3 sequence (DNA): TGCGCCAGCAGCTTGGGACTTAGACAGGCATTAACTAATGAAAAACTGTTTTTT. Encoded protein: CASSLGLRQALTNEKLFF.